This is a list of T cell receptor beta chains from one sample in a study of circulating and synovial CD4+ cells in juvenile arthritis. TCRdb keeps only in-frame clones here, not all; method: immunoSEQ multiplex PCR. Among around 32,000 clones, around 95% were seen once, and the ten largest hold approximately 2.9%. The specimen sequenced was CD4+ T cells from blood. The origin of the receptors is a human donor with juvenile idiopathic arthritis. Both conserved end residues are part of each CDR3. Each record gives: J gene, D gene, CDR3 length, V gene, clone size, CDR3 protein, CDR3 DNA. The D gene is left open where the match is weak. A row's size may be missing; if present it is once, few, many or a size class.

J: TRBJ2-7; D: -; length: 16; V: TRBV12-2; size: -; CDR3: CASRLCSSGSLHEQYF; DNA: TGTGCAAGTCGCTTATGTTCTAGCGGGAGTCTCCACGAGCAGTACTTC
J: TRBJ2-1; D: TRBD2; length: 15; V: TRBV28; size: -; CDR3: CASSLSGLAGGSTFF; DNA: TGTGCCAGCAGTTTGTCGGGACTAGCGGGAGGGAGTACGTTCTTC
J: TRBJ2-5; D: -; length: 17; V: TRBV4-2; size: -; CDR3: CASSQDWGQAEQETQYF; DNA: TGTGCCAGCAGCCAAGATTGGGGGCAAGCGGAGCAAGAGACCCAGTACTTC
J: TRBJ2-7; D: TRBD2; length: 14; V: TRBV7-2; size: -; CDR3: CASSLAGGPYEQYF; DNA: TGTGCCAGCAGCTTAGCGGGAGGGCCCTACGAGCAGTACTTC
J: TRBJ1-1; D: -; length: 12; V: TRBV6-5; size: -; CDR3: CASSYRGATAFF; DNA: TGTGCCAGCAGTTACCGGGGGGCGACCGCTTTCTTT
J: TRBJ2-7; D: TRBD2; length: 15; V: TRBV28; size: few; CDR3: CASRVSGAGVSEQYF; DNA: TGTGCCAGCAGGGTATCCGGGGCGGGAGTCTCCGAGCAGTACTTC
J: TRBJ1-4; D: -; length: 16; V: TRBV9; size: once; CDR3: CASSAGVFATNEKLFF; DNA: TGTGCCAGCAGCGCAGGGGTGTTTGCAACTAATGAAAAACTGTTTTTT
J: TRBJ2-1; D: TRBD2; length: 16; V: TRBV5-1; size: -; CDR3: CASSLALAGGYNEQFF; DNA: TGCGCCAGCAGCTTGGCGCTAGCGGGAGGTTACAATGAGCAGTTCTTC
J: TRBJ2-3; D: -; length: 17; V: TRBV9; size: -; CDR3: CASSVAPRGSSTDTQYF; DNA: TGTGCCAGCAGCGTAGCCCCAAGGGGGTCTAGCACAGATACGCAGTATTTT
J: TRBJ2-3; D: TRBD2; length: 14; V: TRBV11-3; size: -; CDR3: CASSLGSGTGTQYF; DNA: TGTGCCAGCAGCTTAGGAAGCGGGACGGGTACGCAGTATTTT
J: TRBJ2-2; D: -; length: 17; V: TRBV7-6; size: -; CDR3: CASSPHMGALDTGELFF; DNA: TGTGCCAGCAGCCCACATATGGGGGCGCTGGACACCGGGGAGCTGTTTTTT
J: TRBJ1-3; D: TRBD1; length: 17; V: TRBV7-2; size: -; CDR3: CASSLVRTGGSGNTIYF; DNA: TGTGCCAGCAGCTTAGTGAGGACAGGGGGCTCTGGAAACACCATATATTTT
J: TRBJ1-2; D: -; length: 15; V: TRBV5-6; size: once; CDR3: CASSPLGVENYGYTF; DNA: TGTGCCAGCAGCCCCCTCGGGGTAGAGAACTATGGCTACACCTTC
J: TRBJ2-5; D: TRBD2; length: 14; V: TRBV30; size: -; CDR3: CAWMASGFQETQYF; DNA: TGTGCCTGGATGGCTAGCGGGTTTCAAGAGACCCAGTACTTC
J: TRBJ2-7; D: TRBD1; length: 13; V: TRBV19; size: -; CDR3: CASSNQGAYEQYF; DNA: TGTGCCAGTAGTAACCAGGGGGCCTACGAGCAGTACTTC
J: TRBJ2-5; D: -; length: 13; V: TRBV19; size: -; CDR3: CASSMTEGGTQYF; DNA: TGTGCCAGTAGTATGACCGAGGGAGGGACCCAGTACTTC
J: TRBJ2-7; D: -; length: 12; V: TRBV28; size: -; CDR3: CASSFVTYEQYF; DNA: TGTGCCAGCAGTTTTGTCACCTACGAGCAGTACTTC